This T cell receptor (beta chain) was sequenced in a study of blood T cells in healthy people across ages. Combining a sample-barcoded 5' primer with a J-beta primer mix, a second PCR ran for about 6 to 12 cycles. TCRdb used MiXCR to reprocess the 5' RACE reads, holding one entry per CDR3 protein. Seen here are hundreds of thousands of distinct CDR3 sequences, 40% to 65% observed once, and the top ten hold 13%. V lost 4 bases and J 1 base, leaving 12 bases between the germline ends. The CDR3 extends over 15 amino acids. Per the germline V gene, CDR1 is SGHRS and CDR2 is YFSETQ. Sequencing input: blood. This chain joins TRBV5-1 and TRBJ2-1, with D tentatively TRBD2 (5 bases). The clonotype comes from a woman older than 75 in good health. This chain's CDR3 is CASSTQAESYNEQFF. The CDR3 coding sequence is TGCGCCAGCAGCACACAAGCGGAGTCCTACAATGAGCAGTTCTTC.